This T cell receptor beta chain was observed in a study of OX40 agonist ivuxolimab in advanced cancers. On the study more broadly: Among those enrolled, mean age was roughly 55 years (range 23 to 79) and 82.7% were male.

Patients were ruled out by autoimmune disease history or systemic immunosuppression. Looked up from germline, CDR1 is MNHEY and CDR2 is SMNVEV (reference sequence). The CDR3 extends over 15 amino acids. The V gene lost 0 bases and the J gene lost 3 bases, with 11 bases spanning the gap. Study outcomes and limitations: More expanded clones were found, on average, in CD8+ than in CD4+ T cells.

Libraries were prepared by immunoSEQ multiplex PCR; TCRdb keeps only in-frame clonotypes and omits some of them. This table has around 62,000 clones, approximately 80% appearing once. As to this clone: The antigen remains undetermined.

V and J are TRBV27 and TRBJ1-1; unclear D gene. The source was CD4+ or CD8+ T cells sorted from blood, collected in a trial of the OX40 agonist ivuxolimab. The TCR sequence derives from an adult with an advanced solid tumor such as melanoma, head and neck, liver or kidney cancer. CDR3 in DNA: TGTGCCAGCAGTTTATCTGTTCCGGGGTACACTGAAGCTTTCTTT. Residues: CASSLSVPGYTEAFF.